This TCR beta chain was captured in a study of blood T cell repertoires in COVID-19. At the level of the study: Acute-phase and convalescent COVID-19 samples originated in the United States, Italy and Spain. Nucleic acid was either cDNA or gDNA, and it came from T cells, B-cell-depleted T cells, or PBMCs.

In the original processing: It was from reference gene primer amplification that nucleated cell counts were estimated. Some clones are missing from TCRdb's copy, which holds only in-frame ones; the method was immunoSEQ multiplex PCR. The V and J calls and clone size were taken over from that table, and D and trimming were inferred from the DNA. The sample records 45,000 to 70,000 clones, around 82% being singletons. The receptor's source is a woman older than 75 with acute or convalescent COVID-19. The specimen was peripheral blood.

The CDR3 protein is CASSLSGQGKVGGYTF. CDR3 sequence (DNA): TGTGCCAGCAGTTTATCGGGACAGGGGAAAGTCGGTGGCTACACCTTC. The chain couples TRBV28 to TRBJ1-2, with 10 bases matching TRBD1. This CDR3 contains 16 residues. The junction had 9 bases not matched to a gene; V was cut back by 1 base and J by 7 bases. Germline loops: CDR1 MDHEN, CDR2 SYDVKM.